This TCR beta chain was documented in a study of blood T cell repertoires in COVID-19. Whole-study context: There were acute and convalescent COVID-19 samples, and they came from the United States, Italy and Spain. In each case, the material was cDNA or gDNA derived from T cells, B-cell-depleted T cells, or PBMCs.

Per the original data handling: Amplification with reference gene primers provided the estimates of nucleated cell counts. TCRdb's copy holds only in-frame clones and misses some; the assay was immunoSEQ multiplex PCR. V and J calls and clone size are those listed in that table; D and trimming were worked out from the DNA. The sample has almost 200,000 clones, around 81% seen once. CDR3 length: 13 amino acids. V was cut by 5 bases and J by 6 bases, with 14 bases left in between. Patients of the Seattle cohort, enrolled during active infection, were followed longitudinally. This chain connects TRBV12-3 or TRBV12-4 to TRBJ2-7, with a possible D match to TRBD2 (5 bases). The sequenced sample consisted of peripheral blood. The clonotype originates from a man aged 60 to 75 with COVID-19, enrolled during active disease. The CDR3, as DNA: TGTGCCAGCAGTGCTTCTGGTGCGGGCGAGCAGTACTTC. Translated, it gives CASSASGAGEQYF.